The text below deals with one T cell receptor (beta chain). Its antigen remains unknown. This sample was included in a study of chemoradiotherapy in HPV16-positive cancers. Study summary: Candidate HPV-specific T-cell clones and common TCR motifs came from functional assays in a couple of HPV16-positive patients. Study-wide results and caveats: Better recurrence-free survival went with HPV-responsive T-cell expansion in HPV16-positive patients. Candidate HPV-specific clones and E7-related TCR motifs grew in tumor during treatment. HPV-specific T cells were functionally defined from only two HPV16-positive patients.

TCRdb's copy holds only in-frame clones and misses some; the assay was immunoSEQ multiplex PCR. The sample records about 35,000 clones, roughly 77% being singletons. V was pared by 6 bases and J by 6 bases, with 11 bases of the junction left unmatched. Germline V gene data show CDR1 as PRHDT and CDR2 as FYEKMQ (reference sequence). This CDR3 has 14 residues. The receptor was isolated from a human donor with HPV-associated anogenital cancer. Sample: blood, taken from a patient who underwent chemoradiotherapy. This chain links TRBV13 with TRBJ2-7; TRBD1 agrees at 7 bases. The CDR3 DNA is TGTGCCAGCAGTTCTACGGACAGGCCGAGCGAGCAGTACTTC. Translation gives CASSSTDRPSEQYF.